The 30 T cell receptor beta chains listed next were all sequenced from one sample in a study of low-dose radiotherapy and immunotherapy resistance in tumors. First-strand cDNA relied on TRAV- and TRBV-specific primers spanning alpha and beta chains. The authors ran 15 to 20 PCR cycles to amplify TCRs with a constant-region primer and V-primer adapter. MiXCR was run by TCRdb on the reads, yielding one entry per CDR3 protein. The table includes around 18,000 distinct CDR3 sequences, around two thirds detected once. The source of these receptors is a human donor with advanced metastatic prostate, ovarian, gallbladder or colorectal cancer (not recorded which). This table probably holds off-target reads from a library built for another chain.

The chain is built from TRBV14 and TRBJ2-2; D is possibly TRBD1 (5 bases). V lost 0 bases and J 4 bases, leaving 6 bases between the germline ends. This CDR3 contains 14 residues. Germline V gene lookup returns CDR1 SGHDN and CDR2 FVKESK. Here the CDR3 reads CASSQERGTGELFF. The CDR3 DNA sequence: TGTGCCAGCAGCCAAGAAAGGGGCACCGGGGAGCTGTTTTTT.

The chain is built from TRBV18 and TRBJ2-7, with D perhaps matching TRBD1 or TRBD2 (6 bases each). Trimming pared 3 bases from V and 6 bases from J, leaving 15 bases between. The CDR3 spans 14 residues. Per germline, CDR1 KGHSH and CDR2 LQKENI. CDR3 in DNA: TGTGCCAGCTCACCCACGGACGGGGGCGGCGAGCAGTACTTC. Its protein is CASSPTDGGGEQYF.

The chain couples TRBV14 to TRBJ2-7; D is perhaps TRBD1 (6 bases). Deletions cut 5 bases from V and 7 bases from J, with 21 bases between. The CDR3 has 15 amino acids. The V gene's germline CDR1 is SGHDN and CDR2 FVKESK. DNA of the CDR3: TGTGCCAGCAGCTCAGGGGCCAGTATTGCCTGGGAGCAGTACTTC. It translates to CASSSGASIAWEQYF.

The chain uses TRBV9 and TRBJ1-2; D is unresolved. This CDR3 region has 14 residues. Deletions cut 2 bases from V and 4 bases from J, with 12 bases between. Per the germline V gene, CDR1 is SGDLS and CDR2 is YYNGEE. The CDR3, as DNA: TGTGCCAGCAGCGTCGCCTCACAATCCTATGGCTACACCTTC. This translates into CASSVASQSYGYTF.

CDR3 nucleotides: TGCAGCGCCAGGACAGGGGGCTGGGATCAGCCCCAGCATTTT. This codes for CSARTGGWDQPQHF. The V gene is TRBV29-1, the J gene TRBJ1-5; TRBD1 matches at 11 bases. Trimming took 7 bases from V and 5 from J; bases not matched to a gene: 7. CDR1 and CDR2 (germline): SQVTM, ANQGSEA. This CDR3 is 14 amino acids long.

This CDR3 is CASSQVGPQGFEQYF. As DNA, the CDR3 is TGTGCCAGCAGCCAAGTGGGTCCCCAGGGTTTCGAGCAGTACTTC. J is TRBJ2-7 and V is TRBV4-2; D possibly corresponds to TRBD1 (5 bases). The CDR3 is made up of 15 amino acids. The germline V gene encodes CDR1 LGHNA and CDR2 YNFKEQ. V dropped 1 base and J dropped 6 bases, with 16 bases sitting between them.

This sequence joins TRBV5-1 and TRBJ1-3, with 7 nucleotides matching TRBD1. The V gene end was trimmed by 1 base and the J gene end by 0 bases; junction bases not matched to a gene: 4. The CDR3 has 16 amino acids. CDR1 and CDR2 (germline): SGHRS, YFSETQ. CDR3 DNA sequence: TGCGCCAGCAGCTTGACCTACAGGGGCTCTGGAAACACCATATATTTT. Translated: CASSLTYRGSGNTIYF.

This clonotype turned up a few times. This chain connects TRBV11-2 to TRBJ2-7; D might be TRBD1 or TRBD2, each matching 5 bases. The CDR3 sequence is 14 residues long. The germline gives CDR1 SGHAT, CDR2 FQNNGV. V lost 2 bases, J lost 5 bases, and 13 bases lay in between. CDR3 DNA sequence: TGTGCCAGCAGCTTACAGGGTACGGGGCACGAGCAGTACTTC. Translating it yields CASSLQGTGHEQYF.

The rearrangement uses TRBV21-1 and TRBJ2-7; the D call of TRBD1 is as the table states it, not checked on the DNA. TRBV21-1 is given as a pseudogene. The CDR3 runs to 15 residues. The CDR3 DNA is TGTGCCAGCAGCACTACCGGGACCTTCTCCTACGAGCAGTACTTC. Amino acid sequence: CASSTTGTFSYEQYF.

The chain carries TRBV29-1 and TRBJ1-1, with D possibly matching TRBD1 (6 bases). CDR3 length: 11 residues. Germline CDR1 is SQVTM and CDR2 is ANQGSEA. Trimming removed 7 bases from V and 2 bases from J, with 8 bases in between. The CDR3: CSGTDNTEAFF. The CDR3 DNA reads TGCAGCGGGACAGACAACACTGAAGCTTTCTTT. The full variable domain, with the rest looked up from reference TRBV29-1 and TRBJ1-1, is SAVISQKPSRDICQRGTSLTIQCQVDSQVTMMFWYRQQPGQSLTLIATANQGSEATYESGFVIDKFPISRPNLTFSTLTVSNMSPEDSSIYLCSGTDNTEAFFGQGTRLTVV.

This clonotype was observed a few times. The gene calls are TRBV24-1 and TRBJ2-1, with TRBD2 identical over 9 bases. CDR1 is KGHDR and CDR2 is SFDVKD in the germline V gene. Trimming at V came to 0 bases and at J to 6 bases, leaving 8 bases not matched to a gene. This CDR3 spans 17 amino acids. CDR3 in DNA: TGTGCCACCAGTGATTTGAACGTGGCGGGAGGGATCAATGAGCAGTTCTTC. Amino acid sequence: CATSDLNVAGGINEQFF.

The CDR3 spells CASSVPENNEQFF. Here the CDR3 DNA reads TGTGCCAGCAGTGTCCCAGAGAATAATGAGCAGTTCTTC. This chain connects TRBV6-1 to TRBJ2-1; D remains unclear. V lost 4 bases and J 7 bases, leaving 11 bases between the germline ends. The germline gives CDR1 MNHNS, CDR2 SASEGT. The CDR3 loop spans 13 amino acids.

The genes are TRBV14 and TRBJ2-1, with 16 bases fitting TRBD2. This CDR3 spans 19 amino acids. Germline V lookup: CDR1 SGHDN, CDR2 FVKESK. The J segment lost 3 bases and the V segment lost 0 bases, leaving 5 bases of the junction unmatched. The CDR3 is CASSQDLGLAGGYYNEQFF. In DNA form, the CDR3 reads TGTGCCAGCAGCCAAGATTTGGGACTAGCGGGAGGGTACTACAATGAGCAGTTCTTC.

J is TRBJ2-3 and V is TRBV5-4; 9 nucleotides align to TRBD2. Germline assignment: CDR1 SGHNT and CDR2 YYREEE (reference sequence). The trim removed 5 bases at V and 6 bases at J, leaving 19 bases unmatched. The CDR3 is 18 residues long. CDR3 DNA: TGTGCCAGCAGTCCCTCCGCGGGAGGGCCAAAGCGGTCTGATACGCAGTATTTT. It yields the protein CASSPSAGGPKRSDTQYF.

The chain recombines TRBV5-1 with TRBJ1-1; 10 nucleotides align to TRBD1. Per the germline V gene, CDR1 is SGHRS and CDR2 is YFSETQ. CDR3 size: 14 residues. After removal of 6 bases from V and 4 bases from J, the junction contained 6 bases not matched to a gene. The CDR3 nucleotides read TGCGCCAGCACCAGGACAGGGGGAAGCACTGAAGCTTTCTTT. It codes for CASTRTGGSTEAFF.

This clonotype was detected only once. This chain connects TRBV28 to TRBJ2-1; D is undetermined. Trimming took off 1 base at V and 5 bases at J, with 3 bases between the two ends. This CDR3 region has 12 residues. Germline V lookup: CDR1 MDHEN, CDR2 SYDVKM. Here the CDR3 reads CASSLSHNEQFF. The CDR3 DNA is TGTGCCAGCAGTTTATCTCACAATGAGCAGTTCTTC.

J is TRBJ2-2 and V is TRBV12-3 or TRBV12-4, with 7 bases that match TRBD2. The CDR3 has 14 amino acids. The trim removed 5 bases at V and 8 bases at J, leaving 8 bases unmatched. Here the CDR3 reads CASSERLAQGELFF. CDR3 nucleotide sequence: TGTGCCAGCAGTGAAAGACTAGCTCAAGGGGAGCTGTTTTTT.

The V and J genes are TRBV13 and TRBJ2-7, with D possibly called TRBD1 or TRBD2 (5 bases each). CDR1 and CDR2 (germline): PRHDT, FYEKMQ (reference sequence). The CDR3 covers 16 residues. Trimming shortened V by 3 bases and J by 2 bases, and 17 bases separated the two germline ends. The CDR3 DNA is TGTGCCAGCAGCTTTCTAGCCGGGACGGAACCCTACGAGCAGTACTTC. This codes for CASSFLAGTEPYEQYF.

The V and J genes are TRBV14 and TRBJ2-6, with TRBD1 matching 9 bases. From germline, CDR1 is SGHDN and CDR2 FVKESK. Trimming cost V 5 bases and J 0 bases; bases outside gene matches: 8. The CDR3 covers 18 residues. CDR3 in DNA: TGTGCCAGCAGCTTCCGGACAGGGGCCTTCTCTGGGGCCAACGTCCTGACTTTC. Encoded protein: CASSFRTGAFSGANVLTF.

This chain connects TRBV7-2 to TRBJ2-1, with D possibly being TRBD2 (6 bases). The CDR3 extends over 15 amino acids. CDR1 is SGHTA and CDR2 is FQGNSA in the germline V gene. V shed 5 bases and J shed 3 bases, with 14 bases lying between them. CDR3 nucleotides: TGTGCCAGCAGCAAAACTAGCATCGGCTACAATGAGCAGTTCTTC. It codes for CASSKTSIGYNEQFF.

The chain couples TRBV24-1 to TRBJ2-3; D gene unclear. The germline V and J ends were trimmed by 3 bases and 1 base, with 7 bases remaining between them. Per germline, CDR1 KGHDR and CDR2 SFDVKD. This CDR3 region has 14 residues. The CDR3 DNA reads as TGTGCCACCAGTGATCGACGTGGCACAGATACGCAGTATTTT. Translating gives CATSDRRGTDTQYF.

The CDR3 loop reads CASRKQRTGYEQYF. CDR3 DNA: TGTGCCAGCAGGAAACAGCGGACGGGCTACGAGCAGTACTTC. The chain employs TRBV7-8 and TRBJ2-7, with a tentative D call TRBD2 (5 bases). CDR1 and CDR2 from the germline V gene are SGHVS and FQNEAQ. The CDR3 is 14 amino acids. Trimming shortened V by 6 bases and J by 3 bases, and 15 bases separated the two germline ends.

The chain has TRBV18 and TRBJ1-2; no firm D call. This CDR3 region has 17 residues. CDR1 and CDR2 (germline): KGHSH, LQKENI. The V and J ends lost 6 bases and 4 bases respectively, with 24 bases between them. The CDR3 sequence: CASSNQANRPGSYGYTF. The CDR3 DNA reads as TGTGCCAGCTCGAACCAGGCAAACCGCCCTGGTAGCTATGGCTACACCTTC.

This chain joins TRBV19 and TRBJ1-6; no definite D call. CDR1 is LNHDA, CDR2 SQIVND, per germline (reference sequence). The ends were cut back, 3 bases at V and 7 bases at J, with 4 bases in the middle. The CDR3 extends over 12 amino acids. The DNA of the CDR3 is TGTGCCAGTAGTATCGCCAATTCACCCCTCCACTTT. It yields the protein CASSIANSPLHF.

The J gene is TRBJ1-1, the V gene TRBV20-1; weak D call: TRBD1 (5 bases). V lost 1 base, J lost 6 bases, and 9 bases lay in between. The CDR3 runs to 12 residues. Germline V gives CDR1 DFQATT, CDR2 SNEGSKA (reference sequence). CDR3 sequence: CSARAPQAEAFF. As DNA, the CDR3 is TGCAGTGCTAGAGCCCCACAGGCTGAAGCTTTCTTT.

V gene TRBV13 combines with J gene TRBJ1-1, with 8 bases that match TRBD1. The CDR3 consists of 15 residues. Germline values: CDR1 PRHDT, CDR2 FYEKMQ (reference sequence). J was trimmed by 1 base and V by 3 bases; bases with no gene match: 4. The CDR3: CASSFPTGGNTEAFF. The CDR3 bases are TGTGCCAGCAGCTTCCCTACAGGGGGGAACACTGAAGCTTTCTTT.

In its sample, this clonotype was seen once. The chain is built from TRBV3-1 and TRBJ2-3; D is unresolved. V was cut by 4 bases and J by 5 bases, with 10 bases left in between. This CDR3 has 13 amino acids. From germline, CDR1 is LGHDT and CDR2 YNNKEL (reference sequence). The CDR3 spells CASSLGPQDTQYF. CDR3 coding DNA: TGTGCCAGCAGCCTCGGACCTCAAGATACGCAGTATTTT.

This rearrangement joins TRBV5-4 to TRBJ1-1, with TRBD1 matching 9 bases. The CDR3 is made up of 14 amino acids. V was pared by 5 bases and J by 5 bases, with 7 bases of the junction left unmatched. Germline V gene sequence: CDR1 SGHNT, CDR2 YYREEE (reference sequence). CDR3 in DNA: TGTGCCAGCAGTCAACAGGGGGCCAGGACTGAAGCTTTCTTT. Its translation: CASSQQGARTEAFF.

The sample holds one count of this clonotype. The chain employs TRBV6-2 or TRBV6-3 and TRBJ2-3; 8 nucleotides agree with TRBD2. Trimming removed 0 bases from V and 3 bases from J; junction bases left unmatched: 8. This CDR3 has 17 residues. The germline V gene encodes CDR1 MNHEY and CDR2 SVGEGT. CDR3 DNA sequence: TGTGCCAGCAGTTACTCGAATTCGGCTAGCGGGACAGATACGCAGTATTTT. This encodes CASSYSNSASGTDTQYF.

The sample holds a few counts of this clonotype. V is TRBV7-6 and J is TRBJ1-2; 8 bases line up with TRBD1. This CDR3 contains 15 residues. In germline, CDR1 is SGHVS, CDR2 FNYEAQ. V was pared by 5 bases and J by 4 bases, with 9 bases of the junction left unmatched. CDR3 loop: CASSPRMTGVYGYTF. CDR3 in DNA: TGTGCCAGCAGCCCAAGAATGACAGGGGTCTATGGCTACACCTTC.